These 18 T cell receptor beta chains came from one sample sequenced in a study of T cells after yellow fever vaccination. TCRdb itself ran the 5' RACE reads through MiXCR, one entry per CDR3 protein. The top ten hold roughly 0.5% of the sample, which has 250,000 to 300,000 distinct CDR3 sequences, roughly 13% seen once. Sequenced here: CD4+ T cells sorted from PBMCs, sampled 45 days after the yellow fever booster vaccination. The receptors originated from a young man who received the YFV17D yellow fever vaccine.

The table lists this clonotype with many counts. The chain is built from TRBV6-5 and TRBJ1-3, with a weak D call TRBD1 (5 bases). The CDR3 is made up of 19 amino acids. Trimming took off 0 bases at V and 4 bases at J, with 22 bases between the two ends. Per germline, CDR1 MNHEY and CDR2 SVGAGI. CDR3 coding DNA: TGTGCCAGCAGTTACTCGAGTAACCAGGGAGGGTTTAAGGGAAACACCATATATTTT. The encoded protein is CASSYSSNQGGFKGNTIYF.

This chain uses TRBV10-1 with TRBJ1-6; D might be TRBD1 (5 bases). Per the germline V gene, CDR1 is WNHNN and CDR2 is SYGVQD (reference sequence). The V gene lost 4 bases and the J gene lost 10 bases, with 11 bases spanning the gap. CDR3 length: 13 amino acids. CDR3 loop: CASSGGAGSPLHF. The CDR3 DNA is TGCGCCAGCAGTGGAGGGGCCGGGTCACCCCTCCACTTT.

This clonotype was recorded at least ten times. The V call is TRBV5-1, the J call TRBJ2-7; TRBD1 agrees at 9 bases. From germline, CDR1 is SGHRS and CDR2 YFSETQ. V lost 0 bases to trimming and J lost 1 base; unmatched junction nucleotides: 5. CDR3 length equals 16 residues. The CDR3 reads CASSLDGTGSSYEQYF. CDR3 nucleotide sequence: TGCGCCAGCAGCTTGGATGGGACAGGGTCTTCCTACGAGCAGTACTTC.

This clonotype was detected only a few times. This chain links TRBV12-3 or TRBV12-4 with TRBJ2-7; D gene unclear. The CDR3 has 11 residues. V was cut by 3 bases and J by 5 bases, with 5 bases left in between. The CDR3 sequence is CASSLVHEQYF. For the CDR3, the DNA is TGTGCCAGCAGTTTGGTCCACGAGCAGTACTTC.

The chain recombines TRBV5-4 with TRBJ2-2; D remains ambiguous. The ends were cut back, 4 bases at V and 6 bases at J, with 13 bases in the middle. The CDR3 is 14 amino acids. CDR1 SGHNT and CDR2 YYREEE come from the germline V gene (reference sequence). The CDR3 protein is CASSQIGSAGELFF. CDR3 DNA sequence: TGTGCCAGCAGCCAGATTGGGTCGGCCGGGGAGCTGTTTTTT.

This clonotype has more than one count but fewer than ten. The rearrangement joins TRBV5-1 to TRBJ2-7, with D perhaps matching TRBD1 (6 bases). The CDR3 length is 13 residues. V lost 4 bases and J lost 7, with 15 bases in between. Germline V CDR1 and CDR2: SGHRS, YFSETQ. CDR3 in amino acids: CASSPGQPGEQYF. CDR3 bases: TGCGCCAGCAGCCCCGGACAGCCGGGGGAGCAGTACTTC. Looking up the rest from reference TRBV5-1 and TRBJ2-7 gives the full variable domain: KAGVTQTPRYLIKTRGQQVTLSCSPISGHRSVSWYQQTPGQGLQFLFEYFSETQRNKGNFPGRFSGRQFSNSRSEMNVSTLELGDSALYLCASSPGQPGEQYFGPGTRLTVT.

In this sample, this clonotype turned up many times. This chain joins TRBV7-2 and TRBJ2-3; D is unresolved. Germline V gene lookup returns CDR1 SGHTA and CDR2 FQGNSA. The CDR3 is made up of 13 amino acids. V was clipped by 6 bases and J by 6 bases, with 13 bases between them. As DNA, the CDR3 is TGTGCCAGCAGTTTCTGGAGCTTGGATACGCAGTATTTT. Translation: CASSFWSLDTQYF. Full variable domain (remainder filled in from reference TRBV7-2 and TRBJ2-3): GAGVSQSPSNKVTEKGKDVELRCDPISGHTALYWYRQSLGQGLEFLIYFQGNSAPDKSGLPSDRFSAERTGGSVSTLTIQRTQQEDSAVYLCASSFWSLDTQYFGPGTRLTVL.

This clonotype was detected only a few times. The V gene is TRBV20-1, the J gene TRBJ1-1; a possible D gene is TRBD1 (5 bases). Germline V gene sequence: CDR1 DFQATT, CDR2 SNEGSKA (reference sequence). This CDR3 region has 14 residues. The V end lost 3 bases, the J end lost 1 base, and 12 bases lay between the germline ends. The CDR3 DNA reads as TGCAGTGCTAGTACCGGGGGTTGGAACACTGAAGCTTTCTTT. Amino acids: CSASTGGWNTEAFF.

The table lists this clonotype with a few counts. V and J are TRBV7-2 and TRBJ2-3, with D possibly matching TRBD2 (7 bases). The V gene lost 0 bases and the J gene lost 4 bases, with 11 bases spanning the gap. The CDR3 is 15 residues long. Germline CDR1 reads SGHTA; CDR2 reads FQGNSA. The CDR3 is CASSLAGGGPDTQYF. CDR3 nucleotide sequence: TGTGCCAGCAGCTTAGCGGGAGGGGGGCCAGATACGCAGTATTTT. The complete variable domain, with remaining parts taken from reference TRBV7-2 and TRBJ2-3, reads GAGVSQSPSNKVTEKGKDVELRCDPISGHTALYWYRQSLGQGLEFLIYFQGNSAPDKSGLPSDRFSAERTGGSVSTLTIQRTQQEDSAVYLCASSLAGGGPDTQYFGPGTRLTVL.

The table lists this clonotype with a few counts. V usage is TRBV12-3 or TRBV12-4 and J usage is TRBJ2-1; D unresolved. The germline V and J ends were trimmed by 3 bases and 0 bases, with 9 bases remaining between them. The CDR3 extends over 15 amino acids. DNA for the CDR3: TGTGCCAGCAGTTTCGAGGAGTCCTCCTACAATGAGCAGTTCTTC. The encoded protein is CASSFEESSYNEQFF.

This chain uses TRBV5-1 with TRBJ2-5; TRBD2 agrees at 8 bases. The CDR3 covers 16 residues. V lost 1 base, J lost 4 bases, and 9 bases stayed unmatched. Germline V CDR1 and CDR2: SGHRS, YFSETQ. Written as DNA, the CDR3 is TGCGCCAGCAGCTTGAACCTTGGCGGGAGGAGAGAGACCCAGTACTTC. Translated: CASSLNLGGRRETQYF.

The rearrangement joins TRBV5-1 to TRBJ1-1; no reliable D call. The germline V and J ends were trimmed by 4 bases and 5 bases, with 18 bases remaining between them. The CDR3 is 15 residues long. Germline V lookup: CDR1 SGHRS, CDR2 YFSETQ. The CDR3 DNA sequence: TGCGCCAGCAGCATGACCAGCGGCAGTCCGACTGAAGCTTTCTTT. Amino acids: CASSMTSGSPTEAFF.

This chain joins TRBV5-1 and TRBJ2-6; D is unclear. Germline V gives CDR1 SGHRS, CDR2 YFSETQ. Trimming took 1 base from V and 4 from J, leaving 9 bases between them. The CDR3 has 15 residues. For the CDR3, the DNA is TGCGCCAGCAGCTTGCGGTCGGAAGGGGCCAACGTCCTGACTTTC. It yields the protein CASSLRSEGANVLTF.

The V call is TRBV7-2, the J call TRBJ2-5, with D perhaps TRBD2 (5 bases). CDR1 is SGHTA and CDR2 is FQGNSA in the germline V gene. Trimming took off 3 bases at V and 5 bases at J, with 10 bases between the two ends. The CDR3 has 13 amino acids. CDR3 amino acids: CASSFKRAETQYF. As DNA, the CDR3 is TGTGCCAGCAGCTTTAAGAGGGCGGAGACCCAGTACTTC.

Only a few counts were recorded for this clonotype. The junction departs from the called germline gene at one end, perhaps through a read error. The chain has TRBV20-1 and TRBJ1-1; D might be TRBD1 (5 bases). From germline, CDR1 is DFQATT and CDR2 SNEGSKA (reference sequence). CDR3 length equals 11 residues. The CDR3 protein is CSAKLGPSAFF. For the CDR3, the DNA is TGCAGCGCTAAGCTGGGACCCTCAGCTTTCTTT.

This clonotype was counted between two and nine times. J is TRBJ2-3 and V is TRBV20-1; 9 nucleotides align to TRBD2. Looked up from germline, CDR1 is DFQATT and CDR2 is SNEGSKA (reference sequence). Germline trimming cut 3 bases from V and 2 bases from J; bases unmatched to any gene: 9. The CDR3 has 16 amino acids. The CDR3 sequence is CSASSQLAGTTDTQYF. In DNA, the CDR3 is TGCAGTGCTAGCTCTCAACTAGCGGGTACCACAGATACGCAGTATTTT.

This clonotype came up many times. In DNA, the CDR3 is TGTGCCAGCAGTTTCAGTGTTGCCAAAAACATTCAGTACTTC. Protein: CASSFSVAKNIQYF. The chain has TRBV28 and TRBJ2-4; D gene unclear. Germline CDR1 MDHEN, CDR2 SYDVKM. The CDR3 consists of 14 residues. The V end lost 3 bases, the J end lost 1 base, and 7 bases lay between the germline ends. The full variable domain, rest sourced from reference TRBV28 and TRBJ2-4, is DVKVTQSSRYLVKRTGEKVFLECVQDMDHENMFWYRQDPGLGLRLIYFSYDVKMKEKGDIPEGYSVSREKKERFSLILESASTNQTSMYLCASSFSVAKNIQYFGAGTRLSVL.

This clonotype was seen only a few times. The chain couples TRBV6-2 or TRBV6-3 to TRBJ2-7; D unclear. V was cut by 1 base and J by 4 bases, with 5 bases left in between. The germline V gene has CDR1 MNHEY and CDR2 SVGEGT. This CDR3 spans 12 amino acids. The CDR3 nucleotides are TGTGCCAGCAGTTACTACTCGTACGAGCAGTACTTC. This encodes CASSYYSYEQYF.